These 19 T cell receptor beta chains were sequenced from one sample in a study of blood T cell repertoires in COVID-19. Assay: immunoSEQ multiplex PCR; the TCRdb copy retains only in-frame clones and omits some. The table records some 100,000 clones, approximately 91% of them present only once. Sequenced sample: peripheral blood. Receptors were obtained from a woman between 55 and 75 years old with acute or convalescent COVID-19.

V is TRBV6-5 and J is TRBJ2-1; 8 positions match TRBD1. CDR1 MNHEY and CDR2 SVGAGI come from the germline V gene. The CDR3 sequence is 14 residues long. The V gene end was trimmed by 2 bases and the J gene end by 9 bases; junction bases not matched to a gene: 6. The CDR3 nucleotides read TGTGCCAGCAGTTACCCGACAGGGGATATTGAGCAGTTCTTC. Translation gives CASSYPTGDIEQFF.

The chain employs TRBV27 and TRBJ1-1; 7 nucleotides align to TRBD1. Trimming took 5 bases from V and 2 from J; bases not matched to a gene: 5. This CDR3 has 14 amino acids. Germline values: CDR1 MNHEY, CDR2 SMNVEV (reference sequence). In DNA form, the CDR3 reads TGTGCCAGCAGTATGGGACAGTTCAACACTGAAGCTTTCTTT. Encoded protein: CASSMGQFNTEAFF.

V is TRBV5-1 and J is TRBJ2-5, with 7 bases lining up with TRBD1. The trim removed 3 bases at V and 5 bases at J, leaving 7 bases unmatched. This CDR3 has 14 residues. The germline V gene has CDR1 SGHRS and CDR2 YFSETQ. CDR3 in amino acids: CASSSQGVRETQYF. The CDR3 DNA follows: TGCGCCAGCAGCTCTCAGGGGGTGAGGGAGACCCAGTACTTC.

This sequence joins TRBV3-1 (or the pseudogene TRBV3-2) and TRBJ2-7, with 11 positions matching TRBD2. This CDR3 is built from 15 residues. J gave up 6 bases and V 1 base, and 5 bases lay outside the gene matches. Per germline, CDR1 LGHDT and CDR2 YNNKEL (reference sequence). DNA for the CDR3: TGTGCCAGCAGCCAAGGACTAGCGGGATATGCCGAGCAGTACGTC. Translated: CASSQGLAGYAEQYV.

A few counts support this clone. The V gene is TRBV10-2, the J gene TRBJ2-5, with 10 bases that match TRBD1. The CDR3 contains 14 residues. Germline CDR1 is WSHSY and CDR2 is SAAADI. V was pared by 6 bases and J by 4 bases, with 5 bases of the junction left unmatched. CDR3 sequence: CASRTTGGVETQYF. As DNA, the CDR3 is TGCGCCAGCAGGACGACAGGGGGCGTAGAGACCCAGTACTTC.

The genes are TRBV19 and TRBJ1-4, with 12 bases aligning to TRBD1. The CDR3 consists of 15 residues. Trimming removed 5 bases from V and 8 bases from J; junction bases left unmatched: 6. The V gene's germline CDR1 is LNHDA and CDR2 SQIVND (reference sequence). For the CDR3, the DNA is TGTGCCAGTAGTCGGGACAGGGGGCAAGGGGAAAAACTGTTTTTT. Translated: CASSRDRGQGEKLFF. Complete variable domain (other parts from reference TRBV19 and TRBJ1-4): DGGITQSPKYLFRKEGQNVTLSCEQNLNHDAMYWYRQDPGQGLRLIYYSQIVNDFQKGDIAEGYSVSREKKESFPLTVTSAQKNPTAFYLCASSRDRGQGEKLFFGSGTQLSVL.

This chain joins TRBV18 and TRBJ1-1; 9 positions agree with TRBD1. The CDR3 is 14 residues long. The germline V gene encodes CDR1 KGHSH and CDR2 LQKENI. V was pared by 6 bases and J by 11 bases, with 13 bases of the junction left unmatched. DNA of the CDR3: TGTGCCAGCTCTCCGTCTGGGACAGGGACGTCGGCTTTCTTT. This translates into CASSPSGTGTSAFF.

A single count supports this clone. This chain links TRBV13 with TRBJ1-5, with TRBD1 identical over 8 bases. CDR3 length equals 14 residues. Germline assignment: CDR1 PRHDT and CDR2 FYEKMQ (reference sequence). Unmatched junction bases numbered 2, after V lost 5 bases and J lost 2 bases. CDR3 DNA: TGTGCCAGCAGCCAGGGACAGGGCAATCAGCCCCAGCATTTT. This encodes CASSQGQGNQPQHF.

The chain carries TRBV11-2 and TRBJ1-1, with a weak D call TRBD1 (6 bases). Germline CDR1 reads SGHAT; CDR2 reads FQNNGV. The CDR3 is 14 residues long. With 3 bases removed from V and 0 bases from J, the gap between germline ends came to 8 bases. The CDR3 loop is CASSFGDMNTEAFF. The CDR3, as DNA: TGTGCCAGCAGCTTCGGGGACATGAACACTGAAGCTTTCTTT.

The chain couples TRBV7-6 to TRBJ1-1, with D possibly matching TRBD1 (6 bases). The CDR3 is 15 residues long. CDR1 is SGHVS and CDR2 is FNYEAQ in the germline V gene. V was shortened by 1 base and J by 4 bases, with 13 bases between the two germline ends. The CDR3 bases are TGTGCCAGCAGCTTAGGGGGGCAGGGTGGCACTGAAGCTTTCTTT. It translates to CASSLGGQGGTEAFF.

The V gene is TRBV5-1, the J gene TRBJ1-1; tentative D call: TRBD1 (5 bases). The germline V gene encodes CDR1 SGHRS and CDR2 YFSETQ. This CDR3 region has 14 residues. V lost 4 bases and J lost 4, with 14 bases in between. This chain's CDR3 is CASSLLVGGTEAFF. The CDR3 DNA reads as TGCGCCAGCAGCCTCCTGGTCGGGGGCACTGAAGCTTTCTTT.

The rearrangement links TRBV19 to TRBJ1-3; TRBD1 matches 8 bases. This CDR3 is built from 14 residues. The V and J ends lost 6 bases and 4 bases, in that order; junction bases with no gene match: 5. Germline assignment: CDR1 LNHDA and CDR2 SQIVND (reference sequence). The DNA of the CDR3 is TGTGCCAGTAGCCCGACAGGGGTCGGAAACACCATATATTTT. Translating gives CASSPTGVGNTIYF.

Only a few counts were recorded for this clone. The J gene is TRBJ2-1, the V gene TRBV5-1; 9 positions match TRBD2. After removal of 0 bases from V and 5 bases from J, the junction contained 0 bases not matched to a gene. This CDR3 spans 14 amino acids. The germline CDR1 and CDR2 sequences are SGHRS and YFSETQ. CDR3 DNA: TGCGCCAGCAGCTTGGGACTAGCGGACAATGAGCAGTTCTTC. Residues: CASSLGLADNEQFF.

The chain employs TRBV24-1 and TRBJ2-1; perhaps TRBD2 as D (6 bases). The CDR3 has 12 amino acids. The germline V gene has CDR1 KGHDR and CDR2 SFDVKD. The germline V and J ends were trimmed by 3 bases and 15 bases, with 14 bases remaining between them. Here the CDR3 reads CATSDPVEGGFF. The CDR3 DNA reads TGTGCCACCAGTGATCCTGTGGAGGGCGGGTTCTTC.

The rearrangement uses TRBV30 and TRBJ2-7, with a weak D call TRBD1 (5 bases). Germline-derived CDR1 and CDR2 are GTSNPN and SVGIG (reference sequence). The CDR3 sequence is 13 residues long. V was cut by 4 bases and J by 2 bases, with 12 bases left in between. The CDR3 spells CAWTRQNPYEQYF. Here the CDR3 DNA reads TGTGCCTGGACTAGACAGAACCCCTACGAGCAGTACTTC.

For the CDR3, the DNA is TGTGCCAGCAGGGACAGCGGCACAGATACGCAGTATTTT. It yields the protein CASRDSGTDTQYF. The chain recombines TRBV6-5 with TRBJ2-3; tentative D call: TRBD1 (6 bases). Germline V gene data show CDR1 as MNHEY and CDR2 as SVGAGI. Deletions cut 6 bases from V and 1 base from J, with 8 bases between. The CDR3 runs to 13 residues.

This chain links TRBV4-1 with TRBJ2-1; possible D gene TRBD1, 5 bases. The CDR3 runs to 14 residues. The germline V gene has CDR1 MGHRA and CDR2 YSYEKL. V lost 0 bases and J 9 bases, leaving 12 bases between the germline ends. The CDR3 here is CASSQEGARGEQFF. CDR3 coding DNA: TGCGCCAGCAGCCAAGAAGGGGCTCGTGGTGAGCAGTTCTTC.

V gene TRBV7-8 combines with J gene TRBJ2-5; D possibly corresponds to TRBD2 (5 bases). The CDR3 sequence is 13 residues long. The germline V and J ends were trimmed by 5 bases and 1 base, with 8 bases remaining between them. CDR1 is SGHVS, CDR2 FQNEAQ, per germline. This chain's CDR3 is CASSLGSQETQYF. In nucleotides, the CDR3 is TGTGCCAGCAGCCTTGGGAGCCAAGAGACCCAGTACTTC.

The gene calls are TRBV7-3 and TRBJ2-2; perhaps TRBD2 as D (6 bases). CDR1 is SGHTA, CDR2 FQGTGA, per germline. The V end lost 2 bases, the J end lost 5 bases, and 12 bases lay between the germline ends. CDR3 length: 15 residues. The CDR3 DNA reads TGTGCCAGCAGCTTATATAGCGGTCCAACCGGGGAGCTGTTTTTT. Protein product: CASSLYSGPTGELFF.